Reported below is one TCR beta chain. V lost 6 bases, J lost 8 bases, and 10 bases stayed unmatched. The CDR3 runs to 17 residues. Germline V gene sequence: CDR1 ENHRY, CDR2 SYGVKD. This table comes from immunoSEQ multiplex PCR, and its TCRdb copy is limited to in-frame clones, with some not included. In the table there are nearly 110,000 clones, just under 95% of which are singletons. The source of the sample is a study of T cell changes during pregnancy in multiple sclerosis. The sequence was obtained from a female donor in good health, enrolled as a control in a pregnancy study. Sequencing used peripheral blood, obtained in the third trimester of pregnancy. The rearrangement links TRBV10-3 to TRBJ2-1; 16 bases line up with TRBD2. The chain's CDR3 is CAISPGTSGGASDEQFF. DNA of the CDR3: TGTGCCATCAGCCCCGGGACTAGCGGGGGGGCCTCGGATGAGCAGTTCTTC.